This T cell receptor beta chain appears in the sequencing data of a study of neurological immune-mediated disorders. The germline V gene has CDR1 MNHEY and CDR2 SVGEGT. Trimming took 4 bases from V and 3 from J, leaving 13 bases between them. This CDR3 contains 15 residues. cDNA synthesis was performed by 5'RACE with 10-nucleotide random UMIs. TCRdb analysed the 5' RACE reads with MiXCR anew, one entry per CDR3 protein. The sample has under 60,000 distinct CDR3 sequences; roughly 23% are singletons. This receptor was obtained from a woman in her seventies in good health. The chain uses TRBV6-2 or TRBV6-3 and TRBJ2-1, with D perhaps being TRBD1 or TRBD2 (5 bases each). Sequenced sample: PBMCs. CDR3 protein: CASSFGTNVYNEQFF. The DNA for the CDR3 is TGTGCCAGCAGTTTCGGGACGAACGTCTACAATGAGCAGTTCTTC.